This T cell receptor (beta chain) is from a study of T cell responses to AZD1222 COVID-19 vaccine. General study points: No day 14 peak samples; only post-peak repertoires were characterized. An increase in Spike-specific TCR breadth and depth was observed after two AZD1222 doses. Baseline seropositivity occurred in only a handful of AZD1222 recipients.

Assay: immunoSEQ multiplex PCR; the TCRdb copy retains only in-frame clones and omits some. The repertoire consists of 150,000 or so clones, with over 90% occurring once and the leading ten covering 3% to 4%. Second-dose recipients at about 4 or about 12 weeks were treated as one pooled group. Of note for this clone: Its antigen remains unidentified.

Per the germline V gene, CDR1 is LGHNA and CDR2 is YNFKEQ. The CDR3 is made up of 17 amino acids. J was trimmed by 3 bases and V by 2 bases; bases with no gene match: 10. The origin of this receptor is an adult who received the AZD1222 COVID-19 vaccine. The rearrangement links TRBV4-2 to TRBJ2-7; TRBD2 aligns across 10 bases. This specimen consisted of peripheral blood, obtained 28 days after the second AZD1222 dose. This CDR3 is CASSQPPGTSAYYEQYF. The DNA for the CDR3 is TGTGCCAGCAGCCAACCCCCCGGGACTAGCGCCTACTACGAGCAGTACTTC.